The TCR beta chain under discussion was sequenced for a study of T-cell memory formation after mild COVID-19. Whole-study findings and limits: Among CD4+ contracting clones, most were CM and EM, and CD8+ ones EMRA.

Losses at the gene ends were 5 bases for V and 5 bases for J; bases not matched to a gene: 6. The V gene's germline CDR1 is SGHNT and CDR2 YENEEA. The CDR3 extends over 14 amino acids. Using its own MiXCR run on the 5' RACE reads, TCRdb lists one record per CDR3 protein. Of about 360,000 distinct CDR3 sequences in the sample, approximately 14% were seen once. This clonotype was recorded many times. Its target is not known. The sample taken for sequencing was PBMCs or a T cell subset sorted from them (not recorded which). This receptor was identified in a man aged 18 to 30 who had mild COVID-19 (a few samples of this study predate the infection). Cell type and time point are not known. The chain links TRBV11-3 to TRBJ2-3; 8 bases are a match to TRBD1. In DNA form, the CDR3 reads TGTGCCAGCAGCCGAGGACAGGGAATAGATACGCAGTATTTT. It yields the protein CASSRGQGIDTQYF.